This TCR beta chain was sequenced for a study of T-cell reconstitution after alpha-beta-depleted transplantation in children. V dropped 6 bases and J dropped 2 bases, with 16 bases sitting between them. CDR1 is MNHNS, CDR2 SASEGT, per germline. The CDR3 consists of 15 residues. Unique molecular identifiers were incorporated during preparation of the TCRbeta library. TCRdb processed the PCR reads anew with MiXCR; each CDR3 protein has one entry. The table has hundreds of thousands of distinct CDR3 sequences, roughly 15% seen once. This clonotype came up many times. This sequence originates from a human donor who donated a stem cell graft to a child with acute myeloid leukemia. Sequencing was performed on PBMCs from the stem cell graft donor, taken from the stem cell graft. The chain combines TRBV6-1 with TRBJ1-1, with a weak D call TRBD1 (5 bases). The CDR3: CASRRGLSINTEAFF. The CDR3 nucleotides read TGTGCCAGCAGAAGGGGCCTTAGTATCAACACTGAAGCTTTCTTT.